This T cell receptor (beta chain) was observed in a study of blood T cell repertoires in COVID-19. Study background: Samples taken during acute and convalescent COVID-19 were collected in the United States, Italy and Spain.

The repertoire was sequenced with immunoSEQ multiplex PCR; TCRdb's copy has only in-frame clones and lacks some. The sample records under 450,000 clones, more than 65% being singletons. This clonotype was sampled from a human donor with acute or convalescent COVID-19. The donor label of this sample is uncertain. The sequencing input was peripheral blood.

The CDR3 is CASSADRANTGELFF. The CDR3 nucleotides read TGTGCCAGCAGCGCGGACAGGGCGAACACCGGGGAGCTGTTTTTT. This rearrangement joins TRBV2 to TRBJ2-2; 8 bases align to TRBD1. The CDR3 is 15 residues long. Per germline, CDR1 SNHLY and CDR2 FYNNEI. The junction had 3 bases not matched to a gene; V was cut back by 6 bases and J by 0 bases.